This record looks at one T cell receptor (beta chain) sequence and its context. There is no known antigen for this receptor. Nothing much larger sits one base from this clone, and base qualities are not available. The donors were healthy, HIV-negative adults with no recently reported acute infections or vaccinations. Every donor was a Caucasian adult residing in Nashville, Tennessee, USA. Magnetic negative selection was used to enrich CD4+ T cells, after which naive cells were positively selected on CD45RA and the negative fraction became the memory subset. Blood was collected by leukapheresis, and PBMCs were isolated by Ficoll-Histopaque density gradient centrifugation and then cryopreserved in liquid nitrogen vapor phase. Analytical flow cytometry was used to check the purity and quantity of each magnetically sorted T cell population. Each sorted fraction had its genomic DNA isolated and then quantified by UV absorbance on a Nanodrop 2000c.

TCR CDR3 regions were amplified from genomic DNA by multiplex PCR using the deep immunoSEQ assay. Extracted genomic DNA from each cell subset was distributed evenly across all wells of several immunoSEQ 96-well plates, and each plate was treated as a replicate. For sorted subsets, approximately 210 ng genomic DNA, equal to 30,000 to 35,000 T cell genomes, was loaded into each replicate PCR. Purified libraries were quantified with a Qubit 3.0 fluorometer, sized on a Bioanalyzer 2100, and re-quantified with the KAPA Library Quantification kit. Every immunoSEQ 96-well plate was sequenced on a dedicated single-read 150-cycle Illumina NextSeq 550 flow cell. On the study's bioinformatics: Because the immunoSEQ output included only junctional sequences and no quality scores, the filtering could not be the same as the filtering used for full-length reads. To assign V/J genes and CDR3, sequences were annotated using PyIR, a Python wrapper for IgBLAST v1.9, with IMGT germline references. Reads with weak V/J assignments (E-value above 1e-6), missing CDR3, stop codons, out-of-frame junctions, or ambiguous translated residues were removed. A V3J clonotype was defined by an identical inferred V gene, J gene, and CDR3 amino acid sequence. Percentage overlap between repertoires was calculated by dividing the number of shared unique clonotypes by the size of the smaller repertoire. Richness of each repertoire was evaluated using RTK rarefaction, the Chao1 estimator, and Recon v2.1 estimates of unobserved clonotypes. OLGA was used to compute generation probabilities for all TCRbeta clonotypes that the gDNA method yielded from four donors. The table was pulled from immuneACCESS by TCRdb, which kept in-frame rearrangements only. Such tables lose some clones; where checked, under half of the loss comes from unresolved V genes, and the rest has no known cause. The V and J calls and clone size are taken from that table; D and trimming were inferred from the DNA. The table for this sample lists more than 2,000,000 clones; approximately 95% of them were counted only once. The top ten constitute under 0.45% of the sample.

This specimen comes from a study of shared clonotypes between healthy human individuals (TCRdb year 2020). With regard to the full study: Three men and a couple of women, aged 18 to 49 years, made up the cohort. For each donor, CD4 naive and CD4 memory were each run on three plates, CD8 naive on two plates, and CD8 memory on one plate. To estimate repertoire size and how much clonotype sharing occurs between individuals, the study deeply sequenced the blood TCR repertoires of five healthy adults. To increase sequencing depth and limit assay-specific biases, different laboratories used diverse techniques to prepare libraries and sequence TCR repertoires. Per donor, leukapheresis produced somewhere between about 0.94 and 9.5 billion PBMCs.

Relative to germline, V is 0 bases shorter and J is 7 bases shorter, with 9 bases between their ends. Its CDR3 holds 13 amino acids, cysteine through phenylalanine. The only DNA kept is the CDR3, 39 bases in frame from the first base. CDR1 and CDR2 are drawn from the germline V gene: SGHAT, FQNNGV. Overall study outcomes, separate from this receptor: About 5% of naive CD4, more than 3% of naive CD8, around 2.3% of memory CD4, and 0.4% of memory CD8 clonotypes were shared across a few donors. Pairwise subsampling indicated that sequencing depth was expected to affect the degree of clonotype sharing among donors. Even with the large sequencing depth, rarefaction of the sorted-subset datasets indicated that sequencing was incomplete. Naive subsets generally had larger estimated clonotype richness than memory subsets did. Because the study included a small number of donors, the genetic and exposure-history diversity represented was limited. Clonotypes shared by all four sorted-subset donors showed higher generation probabilities than non-shared clonotypes. Sampling was restricted to blood, and TCR repertoires in tissue are likely to differ from TCR repertoires in blood.

The clonotype comes from a man younger than 35 in good health. Some clones in this sample may be carry-over from other donors' samples. The chain uses TRBV11-2 and TRBJ1-2; the D gene identity is not certain. Sequencing was performed on naive CD4+ T cells from PBMCs. The sample's cell subset or site label, decoded: CD45RA+ positively selected. The DNA sequence follows: TGTGCCAGCAGCTTAGACAAGCTCGTTGGCTACACCTTC. It translates to CASSLDKLVGYTF.